This record covers a single T cell receptor (beta chain). These data are taken from a study of blood T cell repertoires in COVID-19. The CDR3 contains 15 residues. Looked up from germline, CDR1 is LNHDA and CDR2 is SQIVND (reference sequence). V dropped 5 bases and J dropped 3 bases, with 16 bases sitting between them. Sequenced by immunoSEQ multiplex PCR; TCRdb stores in-frame clones only, minus some. The table shows under 300,000 clones, with 90% occurring only once. The sequence came from a woman aged 60-75 years with COVID-19, enrolled during active disease. The sample comprised peripheral blood. V usage is TRBV19 and J usage is TRBJ1-1, with D maybe TRBD1 (5 bases). The CDR3 reads CASSPPEGRDTEAFF. In DNA form, the CDR3 reads TGTGCCAGTAGTCCGCCGGAGGGACGGGACACTGAAGCTTTCTTT.